These 20 T cell receptor beta chains came from one sample sequenced in a study of blood T cell repertoires in COVID-19. The protocol was immunoSEQ multiplex PCR, while the TCRdb copy is restricted to in-frame clones and leaves out a portion. The table has 150,000 to 200,000 clones, 94% seen once; the top ten hold 0.6% to 0.8%. Material: peripheral blood. The receptors stem from a man under 40 with COVID-19, enrolled during active disease.

The chain recombines TRBV7-9 with TRBJ1-4; D gene unclear. Germline lookup yields CDR1 SEHNR and CDR2 FQNEAQ (reference sequence). The V end was cut by 5 bases, the J end by 8 bases, with 12 bases between. The CDR3 is 13 residues long. CDR3 loop: CASSPSSGEKLFF. DNA for the CDR3: TGTGCCAGCAGCCCCTCAAGTGGCGAAAAACTGTTTTTT.

The J gene is TRBJ1-6, the V gene TRBV4-1, with D possibly TRBD1 on 6 matching bases. The CDR3 totals 15 residues. V was cut by 2 bases and J by 10 bases, with 15 bases left in between. Germline CDR1 and CDR2: MGHRA and YSYEKL. Written as DNA, the CDR3 is TGCGCCAGCAGCCAAAACAGGGAGAGTGGATCACCCCTCCACTTT. It yields the protein CASSQNRESGSPLHF.

The genes are TRBV18 and TRBJ1-1; 8 bases map to TRBD1. Trimming cost V 4 bases and J 4 bases; bases outside gene matches: 8. CDR1 is KGHSH and CDR2 is LQKENI in the germline V gene. CDR3 length: 15 amino acids. Written as DNA, the CDR3 is TGTGCCAGCTCACGGAAGACAGGGGATGGCACTGAAGCTTTCTTT. Its translation is CASSRKTGDGTEAFF.

V and J are TRBV2 and TRBJ2-6, with TRBD1 matching 11 bases. V lost 7 bases, J lost 2 bases, and 4 bases stayed unmatched. Germline V CDR1 and CDR2: SNHLY, FYNNEI. CDR3 size: 16 residues. Here the CDR3 reads CASTWTGGPGANVLTF. The CDR3 DNA is TGTGCCAGCACGTGGACAGGGGGCCCTGGGGCCAACGTCCTGACTTTC. The full variable domain, in which reference TRBV2 and TRBJ2-6 provide the parts outside the CDR3, is EPEVTQTPSHQVTQMGQEVILRCVPISNHLYFYWYRQILGQKVEFLVSFYNNEISEKSEIFDDQFSVERPDGSNFTLKIRSTKLEDSAMYFCASTWTGGPGANVLTFGAGSRLTVL.

This chain links TRBV4-1 with TRBJ2-7, with 9 bases lining up with TRBD1. CDR1 is MGHRA, CDR2 YSYEKL, per germline. This CDR3 has 14 amino acids. After removal of 3 bases from V and 5 bases from J, the junction contained 5 bases not matched to a gene. CDR3 nucleotide sequence: TGCGCCAGCAGCCAGATGGGACAGGGAAACGAGCAGTACTTC. It is translated as CASSQMGQGNEQYF.

The rearrangement uses TRBV4-1 and TRBJ1-6, with D uncertain. This CDR3 spans 16 amino acids. CDR1 MGHRA and CDR2 YSYEKL come from the germline V gene. The germline V and J ends were trimmed by 1 base and 0 bases, with 7 bases remaining between them. The CDR3 region is CASSQAPSSYNSPLHF. The CDR3 DNA sequence: TGCGCCAGCAGCCAAGCCCCGAGCTCCTATAATTCACCCCTCCACTTT.

This clone was counted a single time. The chain joins TRBV9 to TRBJ1-6; 7 bases agree with TRBD1. V dropped 6 bases and J dropped 7; count of bases not matched to a gene: 10. Germline CDR1 SGDLS, CDR2 YYNGEE. The CDR3 is 15 residues long. The CDR3 loop reads CASTEGRGLNSPLHF. CDR3 nucleotide sequence: TGTGCCAGCACCGAAGGTAGGGGGCTGAATTCACCCCTCCACTTT.

In DNA, the CDR3 is TGTGCCAGCAGCGCCCGGGACAGAGACACTGAAGCTTTCTTT. Protein product: CASSARDRDTEAFF. This rearrangement joins TRBV5-4 to TRBJ1-1; 7 nucleotides match TRBD1. The CDR3 is 14 amino acids. The V gene's germline CDR1 is SGHNT and CDR2 YYREEE (reference sequence). J lost 3 bases, V lost 4 bases, and 6 bases had no gene match.

The genes are TRBV5-6 and TRBJ1-1; the match to TRBD1 covers 8 bases. This CDR3 has 14 amino acids. V gave up 4 bases and J gave up 3 bases; unmatched junction bases: 5. From germline, CDR1 is SGHDT and CDR2 YYEEEE. This chain's CDR3 is CASSVTGEHTEAFF. For the CDR3, the DNA is TGTGCCAGCAGCGTGACAGGGGAGCACACTGAAGCTTTCTTT. Full variable domain (outside the CDR3, taken from reference TRBV5-6 and TRBJ1-1): DAGVTQSPTHLIKTRGQQVTLRCSPKSGHDTVSWYQQALGQGPQFIFQYYEEEERQRGNFPDRFSGHQFPNYSSELNVNALLLGDSALYLCASSVTGEHTEAFFGQGTRLTVV.

The DNA for the CDR3 is TGTGCCAGCAGCCAAGATAGGTTAAGACTCCGATCTGGGGCCAACGTCCTGACTTTC. This translates into CASSQDRLRLRSGANVLTF. The chain has TRBV3-1 (or the pseudogene TRBV3-2) and TRBJ2-6; no reliable D call. This CDR3 has 19 residues. Per germline, CDR1 LGHDT and CDR2 YNNKEL (reference sequence). The V end was cut by 0 bases, the J end by 1 base, with 16 bases between.

The CDR3 is CASSPEAGTDTQYF. The CDR3 DNA is TGCGCCAGCAGCCCCGAGGCAGGCACAGATACGCAGTATTTT. The chain employs TRBV5-1 and TRBJ2-3; unclear D gene. This CDR3 spans 14 amino acids. The V and J ends lost 4 bases and 1 base respectively, with 10 bases between them. Per the germline V gene, CDR1 is SGHRS and CDR2 is YFSETQ.

The chain is built from TRBV24-1 and TRBJ2-3; 11 bases map to TRBD1. The junction had 6 bases not matched to a gene; V was cut back by 9 bases and J by 5 bases. This CDR3 contains 14 residues. CDR1 KGHDR and CDR2 SFDVKD come from the germline V gene. CDR3 loop: CATGAGTGGDTQYF. The CDR3 DNA is TGTGCCACCGGAGCGGGGACAGGGGGAGATACGCAGTATTTT.

This sequence joins TRBV7-3 and TRBJ2-3; TRBD2 matches at 9 bases. This CDR3 contains 14 residues. CDR1 SGHTA and CDR2 FQGTGA come from the germline V gene. Trimming at V came to 5 bases and at J to 7 bases, leaving 7 bases not matched to a gene. DNA for the CDR3: TGTGCCAGCAGCGGCCTAGCGGGGTCGTATACGCAGTATTTT. Translating gives CASSGLAGSYTQYF. The full variable domain, its missing parts supplied by reference TRBV7-3 and TRBJ2-3, is GAGVSQTPSNKVTEKGKYVELRCDPISGHTALYWYRQSLGQGPEFLIYFQGTGAADDSGLPNDRFFAVRPEGSVSTLKIQRTERGDSAVYLCASSGLAGSYTQYFGPGTRLTVL.

This chain uses TRBV7-9 with TRBJ1-4, with TRBD1 identical over 9 bases. V shed 4 bases, J shed 5 bases, and the junction held 11 bases outside the gene matches. Germline CDR1 and CDR2: SEHNR and FQNEAQ (reference sequence). The CDR3 is 17 amino acids. The CDR3 region has the DNA TGTGCCAGCAGCTACGGGACAGGGCAGGAACCCAATGAAAAACTGTTTTTT. It translates to CASSYGTGQEPNEKLFF.

The rearrangement uses TRBV2 and TRBJ1-4, with 7 positions matching TRBD1. V dropped 8 bases and J dropped 7; count of bases not matched to a gene: 10. Looked up from germline, CDR1 is SNHLY and CDR2 is FYNNEI. CDR3 length: 14 residues. CDR3 nucleotides: TGTGCCAGCCGTCTACAGGGGCAGAGTGAAAAACTGTTTTTT. Amino acid sequence: CASRLQGQSEKLFF.

This rearrangement joins TRBV5-6 to TRBJ1-5, with a possible D match to TRBD1 (5 bases). V lost 1 base to trimming and J lost 6 bases, with 14 bases between them. Per the germline V gene, CDR1 is SGHDT and CDR2 is YYEEEE. CDR3 length: 15 amino acids. CDR3 bases: TGTGCCAGCAGCTTGATCGCGGCGGGGGGTCAGCCCCAGCATTTT. This sequence encodes CASSLIAAGGQPQHF.

This rearrangement joins TRBV9 to TRBJ1-4; 9 nucleotides match TRBD1. With V trimmed by 4 bases and J by 10 bases, 14 bases remained unmatched. CDR1 is SGDLS, CDR2 YYNGEE, per germline. The CDR3 is 16 amino acids. The CDR3 protein is CASSSPGGTGTGKLFF. CDR3 DNA sequence: TGTGCCAGCAGCTCTCCCGGAGGGACAGGGACAGGAAAACTGTTTTTT. Together with reference TRBV9 and TRBJ1-4, the CDR3 gives the full variable domain: DSGVTQTPKHLITATGQRVTLRCSPRSGDLSVYWYQQSLDQGLQFLIQYYNGEERAKGNILERFSAQQFPDLHSELNLSSLELGDSALYFCASSSPGGTGTGKLFFGSGTQLSVL.

The genes are TRBV5-1 and TRBJ1-4; 8 bases are a match to TRBD1. The CDR3 consists of 15 residues. The V gene's germline CDR1 is SGHRS and CDR2 YFSETQ. The V and J ends lost 0 bases and 14 bases, in that order; junction bases with no gene match: 12. DNA of the CDR3: TGCGCCAGCAGCTTGGATGGGGACAGGCCTGAGGGGCTGTTTTTT. Its translation is CASSLDGDRPEGLFF.

V gene TRBV7-3 combines with J gene TRBJ2-1; 10 bases match TRBD1. This CDR3 has 16 residues. Losses at the gene ends were 2 bases for V and 8 bases for J; bases not matched to a gene: 9. Germline V gives CDR1 SGHTA, CDR2 FQGTGA. Here the CDR3 reads CASSLGLTGGWDEQFF. CDR3 sequence (DNA): TGTGCCAGCAGCTTAGGGTTGACAGGGGGCTGGGATGAGCAGTTCTTC.

This clone was counted only a few times. The gene calls are TRBV4-1 and TRBJ2-7; a weak D match, TRBD1 (6 bases). Germline values: CDR1 MGHRA, CDR2 YSYEKL. The CDR3 length is 18 residues. Trimming shortened V by 2 bases and J by 3 bases, and 23 bases separated the two germline ends. The CDR3 loop is CASSQQKVGTGTNYEQYF. The CDR3 DNA follows: TGCGCCAGCAGCCAACAGAAAGTCGGGACCGGGACAAACTACGAGCAGTACTTC.